Many counts were recorded for the clone carrying this T cell receptor beta chain. Its antigen is unknown. Noted time point: newly diagnosed GD, antithyroid drugs for less than 3 months. Generation of the TCR library employed RNA extracted from PBMCs. This specimen belongs to a study of regulatory T cells in long-lasting Graves disease. Study-level results: Among persistent patients, a larger number of public clonotypes were shared (roughly 2,900) than among newly diagnosed patients (about 950).

Assembly of TCR beta libraries relied on iRepertoire HTBI primers together with Arm-PCR of CDR3 regions. TCRdb independently ran MiXCR on the multiplex PCR reads; one entry per CDR3 protein. Here the sample spans around 500,000 distinct CDR3 sequences, about 11% being singletons. The germline CDR1 and CDR2 sequences are SQVTM and ANQGSEA. There are 13 residues in the CDR3. With 4 bases removed from V and 1 base from J, the gap between germline ends came to 10 bases. These same records also appear under a second study, on T cells in Graves' hyperthyroidism and ophthalmopathy. In that study: Used for diagnoses were clinical symptoms, serum thyroxine and TRAb, thyroid ultrasound and orbital computed tomography. With the HTBI primer set, the TCR CDR3 went through a first round of RT-PCR. The model anticipated ophthalmopathy a median about six months pre-onset.

The gene calls are TRBV29-1 and TRBJ1-1; weak D call: TRBD1 (6 bases). This clonotype originated in a woman in her thirties with Graves disease. The source was peripheral blood mononuclear cells (PBMCs), collected at new diagnosis, from a patient treated with antithyroid drugs. The CDR3 nucleotides are TGCAGCGTTGCGGGACATAGGAACACTGAAGCTTTCTTT. Encoded protein: CSVAGHRNTEAFF.